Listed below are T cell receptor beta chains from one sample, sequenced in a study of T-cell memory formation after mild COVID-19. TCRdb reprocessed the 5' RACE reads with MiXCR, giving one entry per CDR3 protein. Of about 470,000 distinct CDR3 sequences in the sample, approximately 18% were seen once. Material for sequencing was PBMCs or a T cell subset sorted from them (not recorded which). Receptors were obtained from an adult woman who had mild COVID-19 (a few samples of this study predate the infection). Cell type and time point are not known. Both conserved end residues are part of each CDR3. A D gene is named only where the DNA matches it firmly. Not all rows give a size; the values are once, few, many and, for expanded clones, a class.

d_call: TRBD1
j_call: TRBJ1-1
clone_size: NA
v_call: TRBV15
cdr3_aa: CATSREGTGGKRTEAFF
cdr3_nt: TGTGCCACCAGCAGGGAGGGCACAGGGGGCAAGCGAACTGAAGCTTTCTTT

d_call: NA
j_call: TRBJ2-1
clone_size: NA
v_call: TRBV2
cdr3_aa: CASGYFNEQFF
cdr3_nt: TGTGCCAGCGGGTACTTCAATGAGCAGTTCTTC

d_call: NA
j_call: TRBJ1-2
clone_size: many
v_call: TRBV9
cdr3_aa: CASSVMPGSPVAGTNYGYTF
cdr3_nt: TGTGCCAGCAGCGTAATGCCCGGGAGCCCAGTCGCCGGAACTAACTATGGCTACACCTTC

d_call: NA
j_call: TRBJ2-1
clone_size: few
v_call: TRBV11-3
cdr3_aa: CASSPRDLNEQFF
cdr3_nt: TGTGCCAGCAGCCCGCGGGATCTAAATGAGCAGTTCTTC

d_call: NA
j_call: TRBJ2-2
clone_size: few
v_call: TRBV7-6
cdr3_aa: CASSLALSTESAGELFF
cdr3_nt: TGTGCCAGCAGCTTAGCGTTGAGCACAGAAAGCGCCGGGGAGCTGTTTTTT

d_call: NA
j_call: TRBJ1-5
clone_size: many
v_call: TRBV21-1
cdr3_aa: CASNQPQHF
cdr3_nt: TGTGCCAGCAATCAGCCCCAGCATTTT

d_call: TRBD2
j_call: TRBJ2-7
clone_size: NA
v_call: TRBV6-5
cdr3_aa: CASRPGTSGVEQYF
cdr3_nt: TGTGCCAGCAGACCTGGGACTAGCGGGGTCGAGCAGTACTTC

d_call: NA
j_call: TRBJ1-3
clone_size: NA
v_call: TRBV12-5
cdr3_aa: CASGLVPSENTIYF
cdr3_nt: TGTGCTAGTGGTTTGGTTCCCTCGGAAAACACCATATATTTT

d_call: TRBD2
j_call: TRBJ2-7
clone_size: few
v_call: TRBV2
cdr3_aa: CASSVAGGIYEQYF
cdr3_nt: TGTGCCAGCAGTGTGGCGGGGGGGATCTACGAGCAGTACTTC

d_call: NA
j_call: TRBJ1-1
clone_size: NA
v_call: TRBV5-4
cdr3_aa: CASSLEGGINTEAFF
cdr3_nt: TGTGCCAGCAGCTTGGAGGGGGGTATAAACACTGAAGCTTTCTTT

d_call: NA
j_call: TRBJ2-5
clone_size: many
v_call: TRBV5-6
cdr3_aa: CASSPRRQNQETQYF
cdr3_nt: TGTGCCAGCAGCCCCCGCCGTCAGAACCAAGAGACCCAGTACTTC

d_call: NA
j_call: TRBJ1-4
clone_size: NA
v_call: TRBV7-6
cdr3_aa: CASSSRGDGEKLFF
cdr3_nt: TGTGCCAGCAGTTCTAGAGGGGACGGGGAAAAACTGTTTTTT

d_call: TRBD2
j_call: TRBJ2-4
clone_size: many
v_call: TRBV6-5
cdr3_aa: CASSLGLAGEGNIQYF
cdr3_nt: TGTGCCAGCAGTTTAGGACTAGCGGGAGAGGGGAACATTCAGTACTTC

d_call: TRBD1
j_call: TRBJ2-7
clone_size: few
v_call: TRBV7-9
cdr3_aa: CASSSSGTGYHYEQYF
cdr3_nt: TGTGCCAGCAGCTCCTCCGGGACAGGATACCACTACGAGCAGTACTTC

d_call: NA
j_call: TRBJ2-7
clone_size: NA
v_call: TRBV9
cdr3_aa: CASSVGDRTYEQYF
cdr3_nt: TGTGCCAGCAGCGTTGGGGATAGGACCTACGAGCAGTACTTC

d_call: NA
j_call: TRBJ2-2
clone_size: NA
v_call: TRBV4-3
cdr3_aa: CASSQDLRQSGELFF
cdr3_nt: TGCGCCAGCAGCCAAGATCTCCGACAATCCGGGGAGCTGTTTTTT

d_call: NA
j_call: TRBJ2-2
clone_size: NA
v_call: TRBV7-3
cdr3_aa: CASTRENTGELFF
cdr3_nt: TGTGCCAGCACGCGGGAGAACACCGGGGAGCTGTTTTTT

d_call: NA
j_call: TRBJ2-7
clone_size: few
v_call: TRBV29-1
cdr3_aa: CSVYTGSSYEQYF
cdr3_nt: TGCAGCGTATATACAGGGTCATCCTACGAGCAGTACTTC

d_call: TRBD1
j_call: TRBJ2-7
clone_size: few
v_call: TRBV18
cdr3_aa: CASSNQGAYEQYF
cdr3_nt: TGTGCCAGCTCCAACCAGGGGGCCTACGAGCAGTACTTC

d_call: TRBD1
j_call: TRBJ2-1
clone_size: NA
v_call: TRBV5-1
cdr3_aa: CASSLHRGYNEQFF
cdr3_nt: TGCGCCAGCAGCTTGCACAGGGGATACAATGAGCAGTTCTTC

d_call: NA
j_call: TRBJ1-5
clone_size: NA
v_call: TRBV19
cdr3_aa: CASSIDLSSQPQHF
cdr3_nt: TGTGCCAGTAGTATAGATCTATCGTCGCAGCCCCAGCATTTT

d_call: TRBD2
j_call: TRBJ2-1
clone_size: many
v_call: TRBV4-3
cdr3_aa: CASSQFGTSGGYNEQFF
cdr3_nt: TGCGCCAGCAGCCAATTTGGGACTAGCGGGGGTTACAATGAGCAGTTCTTC

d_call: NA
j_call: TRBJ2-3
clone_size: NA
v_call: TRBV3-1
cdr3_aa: CASSQDVRTGTQYF
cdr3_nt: TGTGCCAGCAGCCAAGATGTACGGACTGGCACGCAGTATTTT

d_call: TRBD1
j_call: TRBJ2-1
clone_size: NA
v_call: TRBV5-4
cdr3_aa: CASSKEQGGYNEQFF
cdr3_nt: TGTGCCAGCAGCAAGGAACAGGGGGGCTACAATGAGCAGTTCTTC

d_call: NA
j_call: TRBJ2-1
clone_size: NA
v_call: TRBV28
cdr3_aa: CASSLALIARDEQFF
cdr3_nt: TGTGCCAGCAGTTTGGCACTAATAGCTCGGGATGAGCAGTTCTTC

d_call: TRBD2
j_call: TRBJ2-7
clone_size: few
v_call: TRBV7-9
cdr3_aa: CASSLVASGAYEQYF
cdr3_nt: TGTGCCAGCAGCTTAGTCGCTAGCGGGGCCTACGAGCAGTACTTC

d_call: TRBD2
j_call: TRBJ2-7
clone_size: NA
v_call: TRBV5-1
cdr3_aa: CASSFSGGNPGEQYF
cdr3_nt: TGCGCCAGCAGCTTTTCGGGGGGAAACCCTGGTGAGCAGTACTTC